This TCR beta chain was identified during a study of Ad26.COV2.S vaccination and SARS-CoV-2 variants (dated by TCRdb to about 2021). For the study in its entirety: Donors in the vaccine arm were drawn from COV1001, a phase I-IIa trial of Ad26.COV2.S in healthy adults that was multicentre, randomized, double-blind and placebo-controlled. Ad26.COV2.S was administered intramuscularly at 5 x 10^10 or 1 x 10^11 viral particles, either as a single shot or as two shots given 56 days apart. TCRbeta repertoire sequencing served as the tool for gauging how specific and how broad the SARS-CoV-2-reactive T cell receptors were following Ad26.COV2.S vaccination. A total of 32 samples were included in the TCR-sequenced set, comprising roughly 19 Ad26.COV2.S vaccine recipients, 5 placebo recipients and 8 SARS-CoV-2 convalescent individuals. Participants in the trial were split at random into five groups of five each, receiving low-dose or high-dose Ad26.COV2.S once or twice, or else placebo on both occasions. Investigators remained blinded to trial group allocation during experiments and outcome assessment. The investigation overall reported the following: Compared with placebo recipients, Ad26.COV2.S recipients showed higher spike-specific TCR breadth (P = 0.0014). Vaccine and placebo recipients had similar non-spike TCR breadth, a finding consistent with the vaccine containing only spike. Comparing responses between vaccine doses or regimens was not something the study was powered to do. After vaccination, substantial breadth of spike-specific CD8+ and CD4+ T cell responses was reported. According to the authors, total T cell responses may have been underestimated by the TCR breadth and depth analyses.

The treatment or condition label, read with the paper, signifies: about 20 received Ad26.COV2.S at low or high dose, single or two shots; a few received placebo; per-sample allocation not given. For vaccine and placebo recipients, repertoires were sequenced using samples collected on day 63 after the first injection. Between 29 July and 7 August 2020, Cohort 1b enrolled some 25 adults aged 18-55 years at one site in Boston, USA. Ad26.COV2.S was a replication-incompetent adenovirus type 26 vector that expressed a prefusion-stabilized SARS-CoV-2 spike protein derived from the original Wuhan strain. Details on this clone: Its antigen is currently not known. It has no much larger one-base neighbor in the sample; base qualities were not kept. Other DNA sequences of this sample code for an identical CDR3.

The immunoSEQ Assay was used to sequence TCRbeta CDR3 regions. After extraction, genomic DNA underwent amplification by bias-controlled multiplex PCR, followed by high-throughput sequencing. Per the authors' processing: Collapsing and filtering of sequences were performed to quantify the absolute abundance of each unique TCRbeta CDR3 region. T cell fraction was estimated by normalization of TCRbeta template counts to usable DNA, with usable DNA being measured through amplification of reference genes present in all nucleated cells. Repertoire TCRs were annotated as SARS-CoV-2-specific by exact matching of V gene, CDR3 amino acid sequence and J gene to a known reactive TCR set. The reference SARS-CoV-2 TCR set was obtained from MIRA and was filtered for enrichment in COVID-19-positive ImmuneCODE repertoires, whereby public or cross-reactive TCRs were removed. Using the MIRA antigens, annotated TCRs were further analysed by specific ORF or by position within an ORF. Breadth was defined as the number of annotated unique rearrangements divided by the total number of unique productive rearrangements, and depth was defined as the summed frequency of the annotated unique rearrangements. Two-sided Wilcoxon rank-sum tests were used to compare TCR breadth between groups. Not all clones reach the TCRdb copy of this immuneACCESS table, which keeps in-frame sequences only. Checked studies attribute under half of the gap to unresolved V genes and leave the rest unexplained. V and J calls plus clone size are reproduced from that table; the DNA served to infer D and trimming. This sample is represented by around 300,000 clones; approximately 90% of them were singletons. The leading ten clones occupy 6.4% of the sample.

This receptor was obtained from a person aged 18-60 years who received the Ad26.COV2.S COVID-19 vaccine or a placebo. The source material was peripheral blood, sampled in a trial of Ad26.COV2.S vaccine versus placebo.

The DNA sequence is as follows: TGTGCCAGCACCCCTTCCTCCTACGAGCAGTACTTC. This yields the protein CASTPSSYEQYF. The V gene is TRBV6-2 or TRBV6-3 and the J gene is TRBJ2-7; the D gene cannot be named for sure. CDR1 MNHEY and CDR2 SVGEGT were looked up in the germline V gene. Including the terminal cysteine and phenylalanine, the CDR3 comprises 12 residues. CDR3 DNA only is kept here, 36 bases in frame from base 1. Trimming removed 7 bases from V and 0 bases from J, leaving 7 bases between the germline ends.